This TCR beta chain was documented in a study of T cell repertoires in cytomegalovirus infection. Study-wide context: It can be stated that public TCR beta signatures indicated CMV infection as well as a matching HLA type.

TCRdb recomputed calls from the reads with MiXCR, one row per CDR3 protein. This sample yields more than 350,000 distinct CDR3 sequences, of which roughly 30% are seen a single time; approximately 14% belongs to the top ten. The CDR3 runs 15 residues. Germline CDR1 reads MNHNS; CDR2 reads SASEGT. V lost 5 bases, J lost 3 bases, and 16 bases lay in between. The material sequenced was PBMCs. The chain uses TRBV6-1 and TRBJ1-2; D ambiguous. This TCR derives from a human donor in good health (CMV status not recorded). Some clones in this sample may be carry-over from other donors' samples. The CDR3 sequence: CASSQGPPDHYGYTF. CDR3 nucleotide sequence: TGTGCCAGCAGTCAAGGACCGCCAGACCACTATGGCTACACCTTC.